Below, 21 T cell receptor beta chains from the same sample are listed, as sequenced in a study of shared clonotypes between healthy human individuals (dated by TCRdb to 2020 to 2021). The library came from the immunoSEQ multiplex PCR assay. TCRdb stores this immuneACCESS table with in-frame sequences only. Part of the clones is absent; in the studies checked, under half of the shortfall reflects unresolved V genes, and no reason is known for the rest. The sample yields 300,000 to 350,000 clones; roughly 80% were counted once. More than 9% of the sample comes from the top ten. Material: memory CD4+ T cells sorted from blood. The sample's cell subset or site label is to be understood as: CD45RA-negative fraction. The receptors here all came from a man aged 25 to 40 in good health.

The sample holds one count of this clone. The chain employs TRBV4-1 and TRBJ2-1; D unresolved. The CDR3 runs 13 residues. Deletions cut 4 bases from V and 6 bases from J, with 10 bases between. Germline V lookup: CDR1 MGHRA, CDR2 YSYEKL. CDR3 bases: TGCGCCAGCAGCCCCCGGACGACCAATGAGCAGTTCTTC. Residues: CASSPRTTNEQFF.

CDR3: CASSPGTFGNEQFF. CDR3 DNA sequence: TGTGCCAGCTCACCCGGGACTTTCGGCAATGAGCAGTTCTTC. The rearrangement joins TRBV18 to TRBJ2-1; the D gene is possibly TRBD2 (6 bases). Trimming took 3 bases from V and 6 from J, leaving 12 bases between them. CDR3 length equals 14 residues. Germline values: CDR1 KGHSH, CDR2 LQKENI.

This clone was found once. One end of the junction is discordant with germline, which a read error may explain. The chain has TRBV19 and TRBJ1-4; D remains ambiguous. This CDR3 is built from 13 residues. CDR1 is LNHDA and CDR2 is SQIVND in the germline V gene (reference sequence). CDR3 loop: CASSMKIDEELFF. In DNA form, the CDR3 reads TGTGCCAGTAGTATGAAAATAGATGAAGAACTGTTTTTT.

In nucleotides, the CDR3 is TGTGCCAGTAGTTTACACCGCTCTGGGGCCAACGTCCTGACTTTC. Translated, it gives CASSLHRSGANVLTF. The chain carries TRBV19 and TRBJ2-6; no clear D. Germline V gives CDR1 LNHDA, CDR2 SQIVND (reference sequence). The V gene lost 5 bases and the J gene lost 0 bases, with 8 bases spanning the gap. This CDR3 region has 15 residues.

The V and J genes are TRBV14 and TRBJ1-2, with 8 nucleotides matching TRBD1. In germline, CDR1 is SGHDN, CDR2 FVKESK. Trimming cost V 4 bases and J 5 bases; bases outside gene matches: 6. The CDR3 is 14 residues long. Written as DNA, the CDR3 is TGTGCCAGCAGCCCCGGGACAGGATCATATGGCTACACCTTC. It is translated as CASSPGTGSYGYTF.

CDR3 coding DNA: TGTGCCAGCTCAAACAGGGGGCAGTCCTACAATGAGCAGTTCTTC. It encodes CASSNRGQSYNEQFF. The chain joins TRBV18 to TRBJ2-1; 9 bases align to TRBD1. The CDR3 consists of 15 residues. V was clipped by 5 bases and J by 1 base; unmatched bases: 3. From germline, CDR1 is KGHSH and CDR2 LQKENI.

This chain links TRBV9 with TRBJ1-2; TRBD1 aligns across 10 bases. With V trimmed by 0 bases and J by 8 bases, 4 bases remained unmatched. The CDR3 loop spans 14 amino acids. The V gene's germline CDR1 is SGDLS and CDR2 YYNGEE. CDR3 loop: CASSVGTGGRGYTF. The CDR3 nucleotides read TGTGCCAGCAGCGTAGGGACAGGGGGTAGGGGCTACACCTTC.

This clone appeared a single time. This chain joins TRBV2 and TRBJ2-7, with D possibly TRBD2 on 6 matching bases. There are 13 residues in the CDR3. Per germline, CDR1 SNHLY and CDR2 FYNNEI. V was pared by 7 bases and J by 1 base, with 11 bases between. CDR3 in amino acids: CASIGSQSYEQYF. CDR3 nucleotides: TGTGCCAGCATCGGGAGTCAGTCCTACGAGCAGTACTTC.

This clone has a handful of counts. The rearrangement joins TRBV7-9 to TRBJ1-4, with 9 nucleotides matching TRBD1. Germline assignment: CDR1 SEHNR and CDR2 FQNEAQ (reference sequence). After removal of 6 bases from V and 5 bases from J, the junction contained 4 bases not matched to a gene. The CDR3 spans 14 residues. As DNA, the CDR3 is TGTGCCAGCAGTTCGACAGGGGGGAATGAAAAACTGTTTTTT. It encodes CASSSTGGNEKLFF.

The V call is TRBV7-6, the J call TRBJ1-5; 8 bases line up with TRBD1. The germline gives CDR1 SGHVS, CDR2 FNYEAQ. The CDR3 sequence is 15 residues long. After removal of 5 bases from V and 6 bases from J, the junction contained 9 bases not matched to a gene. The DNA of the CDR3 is TGTGCCAGCAGCCCCGGGACAGGAATTACTCAGCCCCAGCATTTT. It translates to CASSPGTGITQPQHF.

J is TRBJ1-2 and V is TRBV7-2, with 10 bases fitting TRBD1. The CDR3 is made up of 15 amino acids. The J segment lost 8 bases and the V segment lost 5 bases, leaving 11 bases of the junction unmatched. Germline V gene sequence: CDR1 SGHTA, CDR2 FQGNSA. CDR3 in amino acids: CASSLATGGGGGYTF. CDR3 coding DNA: TGTGCCAGCAGCCTGGCGACAGGGGGCGGAGGGGGCTACACCTTC.

CDR3 sequence (DNA): TGTGCCAGCAGTTTGTATGGCTACACCTTC. Its protein product is CASSLYGYTF. The chain uses TRBV28 and TRBJ1-2; the D is unclear. Trimming removed 3 bases from V and 5 bases from J, with 1 base in between. The germline gives CDR1 MDHEN, CDR2 SYDVKM. This CDR3 is built from 10 residues.

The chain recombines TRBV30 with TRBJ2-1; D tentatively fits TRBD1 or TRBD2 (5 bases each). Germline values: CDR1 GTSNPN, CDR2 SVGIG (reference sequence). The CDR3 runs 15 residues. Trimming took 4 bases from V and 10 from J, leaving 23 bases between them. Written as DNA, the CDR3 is TGTGCCTGGATTCTGGGACCTAGTGGATTCGGGGAGCAGTTCTTC. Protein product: CAWILGPSGFGEQFF.

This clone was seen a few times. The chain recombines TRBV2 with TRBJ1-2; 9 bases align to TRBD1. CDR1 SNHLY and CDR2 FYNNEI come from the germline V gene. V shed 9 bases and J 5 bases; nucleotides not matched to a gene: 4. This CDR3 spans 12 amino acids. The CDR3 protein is CASGTGRYGYTF. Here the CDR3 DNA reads TGTGCCAGTGGGACAGGGAGATATGGCTACACCTTC.

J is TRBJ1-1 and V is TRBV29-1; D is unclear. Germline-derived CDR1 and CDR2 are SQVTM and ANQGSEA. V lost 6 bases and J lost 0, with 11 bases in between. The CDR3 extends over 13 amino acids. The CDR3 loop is CSVVGALNTEAFF. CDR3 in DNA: TGCAGCGTAGTCGGCGCCCTGAACACTGAAGCTTTCTTT.

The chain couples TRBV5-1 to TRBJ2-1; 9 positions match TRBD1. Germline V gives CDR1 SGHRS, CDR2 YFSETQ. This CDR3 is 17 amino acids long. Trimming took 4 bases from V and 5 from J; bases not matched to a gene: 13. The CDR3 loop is CASSEWDRAVMNNEQFF. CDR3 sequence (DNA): TGCGCCAGCAGCGAGTGGGACAGGGCCGTCATGAACAATGAGCAGTTCTTC.

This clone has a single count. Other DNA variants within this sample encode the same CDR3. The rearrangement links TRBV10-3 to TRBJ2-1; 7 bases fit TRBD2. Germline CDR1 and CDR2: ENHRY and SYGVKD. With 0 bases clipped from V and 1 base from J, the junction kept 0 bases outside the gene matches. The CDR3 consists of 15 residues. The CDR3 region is CAISESGGSYNEQFF. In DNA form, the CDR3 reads TGTGCCATCAGTGAGTCGGGAGGGTCCTACAATGAGCAGTTCTTC.

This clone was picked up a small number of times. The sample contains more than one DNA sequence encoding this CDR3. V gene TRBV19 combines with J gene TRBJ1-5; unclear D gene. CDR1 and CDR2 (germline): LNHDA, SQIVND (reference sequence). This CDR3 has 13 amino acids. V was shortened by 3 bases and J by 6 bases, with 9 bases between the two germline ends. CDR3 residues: CASSIGYRQPQHF. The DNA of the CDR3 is TGTGCCAGTAGTATTGGGTATCGTCAGCCCCAGCATTTT.

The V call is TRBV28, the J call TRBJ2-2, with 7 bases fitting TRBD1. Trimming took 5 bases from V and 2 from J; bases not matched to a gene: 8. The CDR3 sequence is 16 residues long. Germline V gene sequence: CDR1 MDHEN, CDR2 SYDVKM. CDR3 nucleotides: TGTGCCAGCAGTCGGTCGAGGGGGCCCAACACCGGGGAGCTGTTTTTT. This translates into CASSRSRGPNTGELFF. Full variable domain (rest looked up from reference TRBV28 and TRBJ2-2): DVKVTQSSRYLVKRTGEKVFLECVQDMDHENMFWYRQDPGLGLRLIYFSYDVKMKEKGDIPEGYSVSREKKERFSLILESASTNQTSMYLCASSRSRGPNTGELFFGEGSRLTVL.

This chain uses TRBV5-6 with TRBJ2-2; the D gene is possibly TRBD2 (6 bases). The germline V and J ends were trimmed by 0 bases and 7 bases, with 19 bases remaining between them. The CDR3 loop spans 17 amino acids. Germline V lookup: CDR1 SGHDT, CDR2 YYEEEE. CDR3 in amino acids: CASSLGGTRRSGGELFF. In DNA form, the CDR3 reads TGTGCCAGCAGCTTGGGCGGGACGCGGCGAAGCGGCGGGGAGCTGTTTTTT.

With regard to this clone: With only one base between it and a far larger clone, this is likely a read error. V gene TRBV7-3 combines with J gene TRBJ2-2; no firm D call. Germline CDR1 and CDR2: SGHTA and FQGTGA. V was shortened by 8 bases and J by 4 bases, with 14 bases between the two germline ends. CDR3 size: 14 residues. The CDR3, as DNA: TGTGCCAGCTCCTCCGGCGTTACCACCGGGGAGCTGTTTTTT. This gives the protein CASSSGVTTGELFF.